This T cell receptor (beta chain) was obtained from a study of blood T cell repertoires in COVID-19. Study context: The study drew acute and convalescent COVID-19 samples from the United States, Italy and Spain. T cells, B-cell-depleted T cells, or PBMCs supplied cDNA or gDNA.

In the original processing: Scientists estimated how many nucleated cells there were by amplifying reference gene primers. TCRdb's copy holds only in-frame clones and misses some; the assay was immunoSEQ multiplex PCR. The DNA was the basis for D and trimming; V, J and clone size are from that table. The data hold about 100,000 clones, with 70% to 90% observed a single time. Sequenced: peripheral blood. The TCR comes from a human donor in a cohort sampled during active COVID-19.

CDR3 sequence reads: CASSAEGGSTEAFF. The CDR3 DNA reads TGTGCCAGCAGTGCCGAAGGAGGGTCCACTGAAGCTTTCTTT. The rearrangement joins TRBV2 to TRBJ1-1; D gene unclear. Trimming took 4 bases from V and 4 from J, leaving 13 bases between them. The CDR3 consists of 14 residues. Per the germline V gene, CDR1 is SNHLY and CDR2 is FYNNEI.